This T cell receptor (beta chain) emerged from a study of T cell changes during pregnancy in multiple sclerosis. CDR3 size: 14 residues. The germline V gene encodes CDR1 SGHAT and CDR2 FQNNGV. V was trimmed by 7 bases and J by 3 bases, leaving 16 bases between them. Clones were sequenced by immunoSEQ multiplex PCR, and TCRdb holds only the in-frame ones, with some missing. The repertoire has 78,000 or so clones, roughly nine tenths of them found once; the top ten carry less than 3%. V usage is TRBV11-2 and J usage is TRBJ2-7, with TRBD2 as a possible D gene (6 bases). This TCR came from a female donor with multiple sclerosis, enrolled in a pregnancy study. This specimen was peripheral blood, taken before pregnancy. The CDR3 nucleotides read TGTGCCAGCAACTCCGCGGGACCCCACTACGAGCAGTACTTC. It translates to CASNSAGPHYEQYF. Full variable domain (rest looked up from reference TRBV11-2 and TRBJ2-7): EAGVAQSPRYKIIEKRQSVAFWCNPISGHATLYWYQQILGQGPKLLIQFQNNGVVDDSQLPKDRFSAERLKGVDSTLKIQPAKLEDSAVYLCASNSAGPHYEQYFGPGTRLTVT.